Listed here are 24 T cell receptor beta chains from one sample, sequenced in a study of Graves' ophthalmopathy and Graves' hyperthyroidism. The study amplified TCR beta CDR3 regions using RNA transcripts. Investigators did first-round RT-PCR with HTBI primers, then second-round multiplex PCR. TCRdb fed the multiplex PCR reads into MiXCR, producing one record per CDR3 protein. The sample records roughly 480,000 distinct CDR3 sequences, 13% to 15% being singletons. Sequenced material: blood. The receptor set was obtained from a woman under 40 with Graves' ophthalmopathy.

In this sample, this clonotype turned up many times. The rearrangement joins TRBV20-1 to TRBJ1-6; 9 nucleotides line up with TRBD1. V lost 4 bases and J lost 4; bases outside the gene matches: 8. CDR3 length: 16 residues. Germline V CDR1 and CDR2: DFQATT, SNEGSKA (reference sequence). The CDR3 coding sequence is TGCAGTGCTAAGGCGGACAGGGGACGATATAATTCACCCCTCCACTTT. Translating gives CSAKADRGRYNSPLHF.

This clonotype was counted only a few times. The V gene is TRBV28, the J gene TRBJ2-7; D tentatively reads TRBD1 or TRBD2 (5 bases each). CDR1 is MDHEN, CDR2 SYDVKM, per germline. V was clipped by 4 bases and J by 2 bases, with 21 bases between them. The CDR3 is 17 amino acids. The CDR3: CASSSPTMGEYTYEQYF. CDR3 nucleotide sequence: TGTGCCAGCAGTTCCCCAACGATGGGGGAATATACCTACGAGCAGTACTTC.

This clonotype was counted only a few times. The chain recombines TRBV15 with TRBJ1-6, with D possibly matching TRBD1 (6 bases). Germline V gene sequence: CDR1 LNHNV, CDR2 YYDKDF (reference sequence). The CDR3 loop spans 17 amino acids. Trimming shortened V by 5 bases and J by 0 bases, and 14 bases separated the two germline ends. DNA of the CDR3: TGTGCCACCAGCTCGACCAGGGGAAACTCCTATAATTCACCCCTCCACTTT. Translation: CATSSTRGNSYNSPLHF.

This clonotype was picked up a small number of times. The chain combines TRBV30 with TRBJ1-3; no clear D gene. CDR3 length: 13 amino acids. In germline, CDR1 is GTSNPN, CDR2 SVGIG (reference sequence). The V and J ends lost 0 bases and 7 bases respectively, with 10 bases between them. This CDR3 is CAWSVIGPNTIYF. In DNA form, the CDR3 reads TGTGCCTGGAGTGTGATAGGTCCGAACACCATATATTTT. Using reference TRBV30 and TRBJ1-3 for the parts outside the CDR3, the full variable domain is SQTIHQWPATLVQPVGSPLSLECTVEGTSNPNLYWYRQAAGRGLQLLFYSVGIGQISSEVPQNLSASRPQDRQFILSSKKLLLSDSGFYLCAWSVIGPNTIYFGEGSWLTVV.

Note on this clonotype: A read error may be the cause here, since a much bigger clone is one base away. This CDR3 is missing its conserved last phenylalanine or tryptophan, likely due to a read error. The V call is TRBV12-3 or TRBV12-4, the J call TRBJ2-5; TRBD1 is a possible D gene (6 bases). This CDR3 region has 16 residues. With 5 bases removed from V and 1 base from J, the gap between germline ends came to 17 bases. CDR3 bases: TGTGCCAGCAGTCCACAGGGTCGGAATTTCCAAGAGACCCAGTACTCC. It encodes CASSPQGRNFQETQYS.

The chain joins TRBV15 to TRBJ2-2, with unresolved D. There are 16 residues in the CDR3. CDR1 and CDR2 from the germline V gene are LNHNV and YYDKDF (reference sequence). Trimming took off 0 bases at V and 1 base at J, with 9 bases between the two ends. The CDR3 region has the DNA TGTGCCACCAGCAGAGAAGGGTCCCTGAACACCGGGGAGCTGTTTTTT. As protein: CATSREGSLNTGELFF.

This clonotype was counted many times. The chain carries TRBV12-3 or TRBV12-4 and TRBJ1-1; no firm D call. The CDR3 is made up of 11 amino acids. The germline V and J ends were trimmed by 3 bases and 9 bases, with 8 bases remaining between them. CDR3 nucleotide sequence: TGTGCCAGCAGTTTCACGAGGCAAGCTTTCTTT. Amino acids: CASSFTRQAFF.

In its sample, this clonotype was seen many times. The rearrangement links TRBV4-1 to TRBJ2-7; TRBD2 matches 7 bases. Germline V gene lookup returns CDR1 MGHRA and CDR2 YSYEKL. Trimming took 2 bases from V and 3 from J; bases not matched to a gene: 1. This CDR3 spans 13 amino acids. CDR3 in amino acids: CASSQRTSYEQYF. CDR3 sequence (DNA): TGCGCCAGCAGCCAAAGGACTAGCTACGAGCAGTACTTC.

This clonotype was recorded at least ten times. This rearrangement joins TRBV4-1 to TRBJ2-5, with a weak D call TRBD1 (5 bases). The V end lost 2 bases, the J end lost 1 base, and 14 bases lay between the germline ends. The CDR3 totals 16 residues. Germline CDR1 reads MGHRA; CDR2 reads YSYEKL. The CDR3 loop reads CASSQPLSQGQETQYF. Written as DNA, the CDR3 is TGCGCCAGCAGCCAACCTCTAAGCCAGGGCCAAGAGACCCAGTACTTC.

This clonotype was seen a handful of times. This is likely a read error, given that the CDR3 carries no conserved phenylalanine or tryptophan at its end. J is TRBJ2-5 and V is TRBV5-1; 8 bases are a match to TRBD2. Germline assignment: CDR1 SGHRS and CDR2 YFSETQ. J was trimmed by 4 bases and V by 1 base; bases with no gene match: 6. The CDR3 length is 15 residues. The chain's CDR3 is CASSLITGGVETQYS. CDR3 bases: TGCGCCAGCAGCTTGATTACCGGGGGGGTAGAGACCCAGTACTCC.

This clonotype occurred a few times. This chain uses TRBV4-2 with TRBJ2-2; 7 bases are shared with TRBD1. This CDR3 has 16 amino acids. V lost 4 bases and J lost 7; bases outside the gene matches: 12. CDR1 and CDR2 (germline): LGHNA, YNFKEQ. CDR3 in amino acids: CASSPPTGPLVGELFF. CDR3 nucleotides: TGTGCCAGCAGCCCCCCGACAGGGCCCCTGGTCGGGGAGCTGTTTTTT.

Ten or more counts support this clonotype. The J gene is TRBJ2-7, the V gene TRBV6-1; 8 bases align to TRBD1. Germline CDR1 is MNHNS and CDR2 is SASEGT. J was trimmed by 2 bases and V by 2 bases; bases with no gene match: 14. This CDR3 comprises 18 residues. The CDR3 region is CASSEPDRALSFTYEQYF. The CDR3 nucleotides are TGTGCCAGCAGTGAACCGGACAGGGCCTTAAGTTTTACCTACGAGCAGTACTTC.

This clonotype was counted ten times or more. The chain uses TRBV11-2 and TRBJ1-1; D is unresolved. This CDR3 spans 12 amino acids. Germline CDR1 and CDR2: SGHAT and FQNNGV. Trimming left V 5 bases short and J 6 bases short, with 10 bases between. CDR3 residues: CASSVEGPEAFF. In DNA form, the CDR3 reads TGTGCCAGCAGCGTCGAGGGTCCTGAAGCTTTCTTT.

This clonotype was counted many times. The V gene is TRBV28, the J gene TRBJ2-5; TRBD2 is a possible D gene (6 bases). With 6 bases removed from V and 5 bases from J, the gap between germline ends came to 13 bases. The CDR3 contains 13 residues. The V gene's germline CDR1 is MDHEN and CDR2 SYDVKM. CDR3 sequence reads: CASSPGVAETQYF. CDR3 DNA sequence: TGTGCCAGCAGCCCGGGGGTTGCTGAGACCCAGTACTTC.

This clonotype was counted at least ten times. The rearrangement links TRBV12-3 or TRBV12-4 to TRBJ2-7; D remains ambiguous. The CDR3 covers 16 residues. The V end lost 0 bases, the J end lost 3 bases, and 15 bases lay between the germline ends. CDR3 sequence reads: CASSLAMSAEIYEQYF. The CDR3 coding sequence is TGTGCCAGCAGTTTAGCAATGTCTGCCGAAATCTACGAGCAGTACTTC.

At least ten counts were recorded for this clonotype. The junction and the germline gene differ at one end; a read error may be behind it. This sequence joins TRBV7-9 and TRBJ1-1; D unresolved. The V gene's germline CDR1 is SEHNR and CDR2 FQNEAQ (reference sequence). The length of the CDR3 is 14 residues. The chain's CDR3 is CASSSLLRGTEAFF. CDR3 in DNA: TGTGCCAGTAGCTCGCTTTTAAGAGGCACTGAAGCTTTCTTT.

The chain carries TRBV12-3 or TRBV12-4 and TRBJ1-2, with TRBD1 as a possible D gene (6 bases). The V end lost 5 bases, the J end lost 6 bases, and 16 bases lay between the germline ends. This CDR3 spans 14 amino acids. The CDR3 DNA reads TGTGCCAGCAGTGTCCGGACAGCTCCAAATGGCTACACCTTC. It encodes CASSVRTAPNGYTF.

There are many counts of this clonotype. The chain couples TRBV29-1 to TRBJ2-7; 7 positions match TRBD2. Looked up from germline, CDR1 is SQVTM and CDR2 is ANQGSEA. The CDR3 totals 12 residues. V dropped 3 bases and J dropped 4; count of bases not matched to a gene: 3. The CDR3 reads CSVEGGGYEQYF. CDR3 in DNA: TGCAGCGTTGAGGGCGGGGGTTACGAGCAGTACTTC.

There are many counts of this clonotype. This chain uses TRBV6-1 with TRBJ1-3, with a possible D match to TRBD1 (6 bases). Between the trimmed V and J ends, which lost 7 bases and 0 bases, there was a span of 16 bases. The CDR3 length is 16 residues. In germline, CDR1 is MNHNS, CDR2 SASEGT. CDR3 bases: TGTGCCAGCACCCGGGGGGGGCTTGGCTCTGGAAACACCATATATTTT. This encodes CASTRGGLGSGNTIYF.

This clonotype turned up a few times. The CDR3 DNA reads as TGTGCCAGCAGCCCCGGGCCTGTGGGGATCTACGAGCAGTACTTC. The encoded protein is CASSPGPVGIYEQYF. This chain uses TRBV11-2 with TRBJ2-7; D uncertain. The V end lost 5 bases, the J end lost 3 bases, and 17 bases lay between the germline ends. The length of the CDR3 is 15 residues. Germline-derived CDR1 and CDR2 are SGHAT and FQNNGV.

The chain has TRBV7-2 and TRBJ2-6; the match to TRBD1 covers 7 bases. The V and J ends lost 0 bases and 3 bases, in that order; junction bases with no gene match: 2. CDR3 length: 16 residues. Germline loops: CDR1 SGHTA, CDR2 FQGNSA. The CDR3 region is CASSLATGFGANVLTF. DNA for the CDR3: TGTGCCAGCAGCTTAGCGACAGGGTTTGGGGCCAACGTCCTGACTTTC.

This clonotype was detected many times. A much bigger clone sits one base away, suggesting this may be a read error. The V and J genes are TRBV2 and TRBJ2-5; D not certain. V lost 7 bases and J lost 2, with 8 bases in between. The CDR3 runs 12 residues. Germline loops: CDR1 SNHLY, CDR2 FYNNEI. The CDR3 protein is CASMDVQETQYF. CDR3 nucleotide sequence: TGTGCCAGCATGGACGTACAAGAGACCCAGTACTTC.

This clonotype has a count of ten or more. The chain combines TRBV6-5 with TRBJ2-7; TRBD2 aligns across 10 bases. The CDR3 is 14 residues long. V shed 7 bases and J 3 bases; nucleotides not matched to a gene: 6. CDR1 is MNHEY and CDR2 is SVGAGI in the germline V gene. Here the CDR3 reads CASIISGGLYEQYF. CDR3 sequence (DNA): TGTGCCAGCATTATTAGCGGGGGGCTCTACGAGCAGTACTTC.

This clonotype was observed many times. The chain uses TRBV6-2 or TRBV6-3 and TRBJ2-2; TRBD2 matches 9 bases. The CDR3 consists of 17 residues. The junction had 4 bases not matched to a gene; V was cut back by 2 bases and J by 0 bases. The germline V gene encodes CDR1 MNHEY and CDR2 SVGEGT. CDR3 residues: CASSYGGLAANTGELFF. The DNA for the CDR3 is TGTGCCAGCAGTTACGGGGGACTAGCAGCGAACACCGGGGAGCTGTTTTTT.